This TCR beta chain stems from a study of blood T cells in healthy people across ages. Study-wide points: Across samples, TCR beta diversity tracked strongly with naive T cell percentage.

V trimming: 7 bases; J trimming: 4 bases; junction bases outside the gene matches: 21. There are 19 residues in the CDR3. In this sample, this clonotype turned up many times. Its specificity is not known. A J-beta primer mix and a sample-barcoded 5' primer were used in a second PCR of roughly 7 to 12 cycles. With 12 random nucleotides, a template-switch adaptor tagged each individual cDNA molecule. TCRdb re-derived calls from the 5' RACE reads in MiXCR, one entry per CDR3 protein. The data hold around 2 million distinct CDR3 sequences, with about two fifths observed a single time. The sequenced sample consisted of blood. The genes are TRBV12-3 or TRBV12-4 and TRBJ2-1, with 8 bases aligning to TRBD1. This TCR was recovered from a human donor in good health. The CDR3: CASNPTGASTGQVYNEQFF. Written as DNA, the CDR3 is TGTGCCAGCAATCCGACAGGGGCGAGTACTGGCCAAGTTTACAATGAGCAGTTCTTC.